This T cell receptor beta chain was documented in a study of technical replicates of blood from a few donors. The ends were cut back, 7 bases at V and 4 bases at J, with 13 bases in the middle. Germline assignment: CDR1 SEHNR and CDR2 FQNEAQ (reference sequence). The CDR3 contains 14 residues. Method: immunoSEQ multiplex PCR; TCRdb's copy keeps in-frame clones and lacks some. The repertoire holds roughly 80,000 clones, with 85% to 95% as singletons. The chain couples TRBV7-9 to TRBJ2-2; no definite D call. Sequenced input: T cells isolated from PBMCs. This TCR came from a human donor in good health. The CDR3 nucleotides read TGTGCCAGCACATACCCTATCCCCACCGGGGAGCTGTTTTTT. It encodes CASTYPIPTGELFF.